A single sample is the source of the 22 T cell receptor beta chains below, sequenced in a study of T cells after yellow fever vaccination. TCRdb analysed the 5' RACE reads with MiXCR anew, one entry per CDR3 protein. The table shows under 250,000 distinct CDR3 sequences, with more than 3% occurring only once. Sequencing was performed on CD4+ T cells sorted from PBMCs, taken 10 days after the yellow fever booster vaccination. Every receptor here comes from a man aged 18-30 years who received the YFV17D yellow fever vaccine.

This clonotype was seen more than once but under ten times. J is TRBJ1-2 and V is TRBV7-9; maybe TRBD1 (5 bases). From germline, CDR1 is SEHNR and CDR2 FQNEAQ (reference sequence). The CDR3 is 14 residues long. Trimming removed 0 bases at V and 5 bases at J, with 10 bases between. For the CDR3, the DNA is TGTGCCAGCAGCTTAGCAGAACCAGGGTATGGCTACACCTTC. This codes for CASSLAEPGYGYTF.

The chain combines TRBV5-1 with TRBJ2-2; possibly TRBD1 for D (6 bases). From germline, CDR1 is SGHRS and CDR2 YFSETQ. This CDR3 contains 15 residues. The V end lost 5 bases, the J end lost 0 bases, and 11 bases lay between the germline ends. CDR3 in amino acids: CASRSGQPNTGELFF. For the CDR3, the DNA is TGCGCCAGCAGATCAGGACAGCCGAACACCGGGGAGCTGTTTTTT.

The chain joins TRBV20-1 to TRBJ1-1, with D tentatively TRBD1 (5 bases). V lost 8 bases and J lost 3, with 19 bases in between. In germline, CDR1 is DFQATT, CDR2 SNEGSKA (reference sequence). The CDR3 contains 14 residues. The chain's CDR3 is CSTGPPGWDTEAFF. The CDR3 bases are TGCAGTACGGGGCCCCCAGGGTGGGACACTGAAGCTTTCTTT.

This clonotype was found many times. The chain joins TRBV7-9 to TRBJ1-2, with 9 bases lining up with TRBD1. There are 15 residues in the CDR3. Germline V gene sequence: CDR1 SEHNR, CDR2 FQNEAQ (reference sequence). After removal of 0 bases from V and 5 bases from J, the junction contained 4 bases not matched to a gene. The CDR3 DNA reads as TGTGCCAGCAGCTTAGCCGTCGGACAGGGGTATGGCTACACCTTC. Protein: CASSLAVGQGYGYTF.

This clonotype was seen a few times. This chain links TRBV19 with TRBJ1-1; D remains ambiguous. The V end lost 1 base, the J end lost 1 base, and 4 bases lay between the germline ends. Germline CDR1 reads LNHDA; CDR2 reads SQIVND (reference sequence). CDR3 length equals 13 residues. CDR3: CASSIGENTEAFF. CDR3 in DNA: TGTGCCAGTAGTATAGGAGAGAACACTGAAGCTTTCTTT.

In this sample, this clonotype turned up a few times. The genes are TRBV5-4 and TRBJ2-5, with TRBD1 identical over 9 bases. Germline CDR1 SGHNT, CDR2 YYREEE (reference sequence). CDR3 length equals 15 residues. J gave up 5 bases and V 4 bases, and 9 bases lay outside the gene matches. This chain's CDR3 is CASSRGTGLHETQYF. The CDR3 DNA follows: TGTGCCAGCAGCCGAGGGACAGGGCTTCACGAGACCCAGTACTTC.

There are a few counts of this clonotype. V usage is TRBV5-1 and J usage is TRBJ2-3; 12 nucleotides match TRBD2. The germline gives CDR1 SGHRS, CDR2 YFSETQ. Unmatched junction bases numbered 5, after V lost 4 bases and J lost 2 bases. This CDR3 is built from 16 residues. The CDR3 protein is CASSLGLAGYTDTQYF. CDR3 nucleotides: TGCGCCAGCAGCCTTGGACTAGCGGGGTACACAGATACGCAGTATTTT.

This clonotype was detected a few times. The rearrangement uses TRBV27 and TRBJ1-6; D gene ambiguous. The germline V gene encodes CDR1 MNHEY and CDR2 SMNVEV (reference sequence). Between the trimmed V and J ends, which lost 6 bases and 6 bases, there was a span of 12 bases. CDR3 length equals 14 residues. This CDR3 reads CASSLQRFNSPLHF. CDR3 DNA sequence: TGTGCCAGCAGCCTACAGAGGTTTAATTCACCCCTCCACTTT.

This clonotype was detected a few times. V is TRBV5-1 and J is TRBJ1-1; D is undetermined. Germline CDR1 is SGHRS and CDR2 is YFSETQ. This CDR3 has 14 residues. The ends were cut back, 3 bases at V and 1 base at J, with 10 bases in the middle. In DNA, the CDR3 is TGCGCCAGCAGCTCCCTCGGCCCGAACACTGAAGCTTTCTTT. Protein product: CASSSLGPNTEAFF.

This clonotype has a handful of counts. This chain uses TRBV6-6 with TRBJ2-5; TRBD1 aligns across 11 bases. Per germline, CDR1 MNHNY and CDR2 SVGAGI (reference sequence). The CDR3 contains 17 residues. V trimming: 2 bases; J trimming: 1 base; junction bases outside the gene matches: 6. Written as DNA, the CDR3 is TGTGCCAGCAGTTACCTCCTAGGGACAGGGGGCCAAGAGACCCAGTACTTC. Residues: CASSYLLGTGGQETQYF.

This clonotype showed up just a few times. The chain links TRBV10-1 to TRBJ1-5, with D possibly matching TRBD1 (6 bases). Germline-derived CDR1 and CDR2 are WNHNN and SYGVQD (reference sequence). V was shortened by 4 bases and J by 5 bases, with 18 bases between the two germline ends. The CDR3 runs 16 residues. This CDR3 reads CASSGGRARADQPQHF. As DNA, the CDR3 is TGCGCCAGCAGTGGGGGGCGCGCGCGCGCGGATCAGCCCCAGCATTTT.

The CDR3 reads CASRDRNTEAFF. The DNA of the CDR3 is TGTGCCAGCAGGGACCGGAACACTGAAGCTTTCTTT. The chain uses TRBV27 and TRBJ1-1; D not certain. This CDR3 contains 12 residues. Trimming left V 6 bases short and J 1 base short, with 6 bases between. In germline, CDR1 is MNHEY, CDR2 SMNVEV (reference sequence).

The chain couples TRBV9 to TRBJ2-3; D is unclear. The V and J ends lost 7 bases and 2 bases respectively, with 14 bases between them. The CDR3 is 14 residues long. CDR1 is SGDLS and CDR2 is YYNGEE in the germline V gene. The CDR3 nucleotides read TGTGCCAGCTCGCCCACGGCCCCCACAGATACGCAGTATTTT. Residues: CASSPTAPTDTQYF.

The chain employs TRBV12-3 or TRBV12-4 and TRBJ2-5; no definite D call. The CDR3 consists of 12 residues. V dropped 8 bases and J dropped 3 bases, with 10 bases sitting between them. This chain's CDR3 is CASRTREETQYF. DNA for the CDR3: TGTGCCAGCCGCACCCGTGAAGAGACCCAGTACTTC.

Many counts were recorded for this clonotype. The rearrangement joins TRBV6-5 to TRBJ2-7; D unclear. The V gene's germline CDR1 is MNHEY and CDR2 SVGAGI. Trimming removed 6 bases from V and 0 bases from J, with 15 bases in between. The CDR3 contains 15 residues. CDR3 sequence: CASRTIGRYSYEQYF. CDR3 bases: TGTGCCAGCAGAACCATAGGACGGTACTCCTACGAGCAGTACTTC.

The chain uses TRBV29-1 and TRBJ2-2, with D perhaps TRBD1 or TRBD2 (5 bases each). Trimming pared 5 bases from V and 0 bases from J, leaving 10 bases between. The germline V gene has CDR1 SQVTM and CDR2 ANQGSEA. This CDR3 contains 14 residues. The DNA for the CDR3 is TGCAGCGTTAGAGGGGCGTCGAACACCGGGGAGCTGTTTTTT. Its protein product is CSVRGASNTGELFF.

V usage is TRBV6-6 and J usage is TRBJ2-5; D gene uncertain. Trimming shortened V by 1 base and J by 1 base, and 4 bases separated the two germline ends. This CDR3 contains 13 residues. CDR1 is MNHNY, CDR2 SVGAGI, per germline (reference sequence). The DNA for the CDR3 is TGTGCCAGCAGTTACTGGTCCCAAGAGACCCAGTACTTC. Translated: CASSYWSQETQYF.

This clonotype was observed a handful of times. The rearrangement uses TRBV9 and TRBJ1-1; D remains ambiguous. V lost 0 bases, J lost 7 bases, and 13 bases lay in between. This CDR3 is 14 amino acids long. Germline assignment: CDR1 SGDLS and CDR2 YYNGEE. In DNA form, the CDR3 reads TGTGCCAGCAGCGTAGTAATCAGTCTGGGTGAAGCTTTCTTT. Its protein is CASSVVISLGEAFF.

The genes are TRBV7-2 and TRBJ2-1, with D possibly TRBD2 on 5 matching bases. This CDR3 has 15 residues. CDR1 is SGHTA and CDR2 is FQGNSA in the germline V gene. Trimming left V 5 bases short and J 4 bases short, with 15 bases between. CDR3 protein: CASSPVGGPYNEQFF. The CDR3 DNA reads as TGTGCCAGCAGCCCCGTCGGAGGTCCGTACAATGAGCAGTTCTTC. The entire variable domain, with the rest obtained from reference TRBV7-2 and TRBJ2-1, is as follows: GAGVSQSPSNKVTEKGKDVELRCDPISGHTALYWYRQSLGQGLEFLIYFQGNSAPDKSGLPSDRFSAERTGGSVSTLTIQRTQQEDSAVYLCASSPVGGPYNEQFFGPGTRLTVL.

The chain employs TRBV5-4 and TRBJ1-3; no clear D. Germline values: CDR1 SGHNT, CDR2 YYREEE (reference sequence). The CDR3 consists of 16 residues. V lost 0 bases to trimming and J lost 0 bases, with 10 bases between them. CDR3 sequence (DNA): TGTGCCAGCAGCTTGGTCGGTACCACCTCTGGAAACACCATATATTTT. Translated, it gives CASSLVGTTSGNTIYF.

The chain uses TRBV15 and TRBJ1-2; TRBD1 aligns across 7 bases. There are 12 residues in the CDR3. Germline lookup yields CDR1 LNHNV and CDR2 YYDKDF (reference sequence). J lost 10 bases, V lost 3 bases, and 5 bases had no gene match. CDR3 amino acids: CATSRGQNTYTF. The CDR3 nucleotides read TGTGCCACCAGCAGGGGACAGAACACCTACACCTTC.

The rearrangement joins TRBV5-1 to TRBJ2-3, with 8 bases identical to TRBD2. Trimming cost V 4 bases and J 6 bases; bases outside gene matches: 4. In germline, CDR1 is SGHRS, CDR2 YFSETQ. The CDR3 runs to 13 residues. CDR3 in amino acids: CASSARLADTQYF. The CDR3 DNA reads as TGCGCCAGCAGCGCCAGACTAGCGGATACGCAGTATTTT. Complete variable domain (other parts from reference TRBV5-1 and TRBJ2-3): KAGVTQTPRYLIKTRGQQVTLSCSPISGHRSVSWYQQTPGQGLQFLFEYFSETQRNKGNFPGRFSGRQFSNSRSEMNVSTLELGDSALYLCASSARLADTQYFGPGTRLTVL.